The clone carrying this T cell receptor (beta chain) has a single count. This sample is drawn from a study of blood T cells in healthy people across ages. The CDR3 is made up of 11 amino acids. Germline V CDR1 and CDR2: SGHTA, FQGNSA. V gave up 2 bases and J gave up 10 bases, with 8 bases separating them. A second roughly 6 to 11 cycle PCR used barcoded and J-beta primers. Every cDNA molecule bore a tag from a template-switch adaptor containing 12 random nucleotides. MiXCR, run by TCRdb on the 5' RACE reads, gives a single entry per CDR3 protein. Here the sample spans about 780,000 distinct CDR3 sequences, 46% being singletons.

Material: blood. This TCR came from a man at least 80 years old in good health. The genes are TRBV7-2 and TRBJ1-2; D is unresolved. CDR3 protein: CASSLYCLYTF. CDR3 nucleotide sequence: TGTGCCAGCAGCTTATATTGTCTCTACACCTTC.